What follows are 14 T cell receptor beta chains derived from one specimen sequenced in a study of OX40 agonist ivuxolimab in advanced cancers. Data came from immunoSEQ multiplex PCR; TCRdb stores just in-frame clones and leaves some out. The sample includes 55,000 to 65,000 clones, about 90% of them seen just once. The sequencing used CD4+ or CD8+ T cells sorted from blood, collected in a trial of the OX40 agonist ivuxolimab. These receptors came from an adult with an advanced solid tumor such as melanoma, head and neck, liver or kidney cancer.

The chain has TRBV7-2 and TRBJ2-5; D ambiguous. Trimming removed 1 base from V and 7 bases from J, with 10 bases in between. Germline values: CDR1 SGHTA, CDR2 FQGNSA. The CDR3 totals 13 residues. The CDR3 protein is CASSLGAPGTQYF. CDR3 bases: TGTGCCAGCAGCTTAGGGGCTCCTGGGACCCAGTACTTC.

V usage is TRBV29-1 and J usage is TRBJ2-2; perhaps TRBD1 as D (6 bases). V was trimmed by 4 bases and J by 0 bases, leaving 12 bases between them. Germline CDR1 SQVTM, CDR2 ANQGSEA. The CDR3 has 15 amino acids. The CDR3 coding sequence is TGCAGCGTTGTAATGGGGGCCACGAACACCGGGGAGCTGTTTTTT. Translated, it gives CSVVMGATNTGELFF.

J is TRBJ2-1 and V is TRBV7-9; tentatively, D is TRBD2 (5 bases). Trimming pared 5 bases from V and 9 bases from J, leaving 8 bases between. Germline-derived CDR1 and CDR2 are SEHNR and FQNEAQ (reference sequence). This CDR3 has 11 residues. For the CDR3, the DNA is TGTGCCAGCAGCACAGAGGGTGAGCAGTTCTTC. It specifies CASSTEGEQFF.

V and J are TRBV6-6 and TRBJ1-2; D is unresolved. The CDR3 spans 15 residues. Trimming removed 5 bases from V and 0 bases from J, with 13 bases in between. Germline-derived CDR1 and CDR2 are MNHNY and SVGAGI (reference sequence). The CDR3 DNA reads TGTGCCAGCAGTAGGATGGGAGGATCTAACTATGGCTACACCTTC. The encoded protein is CASSRMGGSNYGYTF.

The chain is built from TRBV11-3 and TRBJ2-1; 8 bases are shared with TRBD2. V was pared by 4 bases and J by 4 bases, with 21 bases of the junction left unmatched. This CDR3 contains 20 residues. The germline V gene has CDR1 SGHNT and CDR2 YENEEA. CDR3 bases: TGTGCCAGCAGCTCGGCCCCCCGCCGAGGATCAGCGGGGGCATACAATGAGCAGTTCTTC. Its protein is CASSSAPRRGSAGAYNEQFF.

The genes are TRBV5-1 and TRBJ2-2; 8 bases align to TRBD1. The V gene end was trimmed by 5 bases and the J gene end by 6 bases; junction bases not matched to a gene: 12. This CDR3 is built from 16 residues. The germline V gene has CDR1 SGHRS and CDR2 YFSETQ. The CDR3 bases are TGCGCCAGCAGAATACAGGGGGGTCTGTCCTCCGGGGAGCTGTTTTTT. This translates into CASRIQGGLSSGELFF.

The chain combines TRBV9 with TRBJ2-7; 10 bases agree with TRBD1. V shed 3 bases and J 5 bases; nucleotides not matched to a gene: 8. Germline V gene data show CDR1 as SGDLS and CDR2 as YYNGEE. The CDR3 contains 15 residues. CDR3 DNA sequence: TGTGCCAGCAGCGGACCGGGACAGGGGATAGACGAGCAGTACTTC. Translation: CASSGPGQGIDEQYF.

The CDR3 DNA follows: TGTGCCAGCAGGCCGGAGCTGGCAGGGGGAGAGACCCAGTACTTC. It is translated as CASRPELAGGETQYF. The chain recombines TRBV2 with TRBJ2-5; TRBD1 aligns across 7 bases. This CDR3 has 15 residues. Trimming at V came to 6 bases and at J to 4 bases, leaving 11 bases not matched to a gene. Germline V gene lookup returns CDR1 SNHLY and CDR2 FYNNEI.

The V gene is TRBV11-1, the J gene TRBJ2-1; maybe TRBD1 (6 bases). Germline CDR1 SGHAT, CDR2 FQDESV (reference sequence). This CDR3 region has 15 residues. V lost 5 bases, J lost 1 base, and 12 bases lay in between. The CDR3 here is CASSPGQNSYNEQFF. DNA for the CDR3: TGTGCCAGCAGCCCCGGACAGAATTCCTACAATGAGCAGTTCTTC. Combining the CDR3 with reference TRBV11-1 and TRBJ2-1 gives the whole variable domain EAEVAQSPRYKITEKSQAVAFWCDPISGHATLYWYRQILGQGPELLVQFQDESVVDDSQLPKDRFSAERLKGVDSTLKIQPAELGDSAMYLCASSPGQNSYNEQFFGPGTRLTVL.

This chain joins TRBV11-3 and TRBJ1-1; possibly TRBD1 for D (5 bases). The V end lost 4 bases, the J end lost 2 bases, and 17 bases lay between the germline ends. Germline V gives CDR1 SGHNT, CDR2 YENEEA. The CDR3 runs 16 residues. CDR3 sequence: CASSSGTAGLNTEAFF. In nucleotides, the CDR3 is TGTGCCAGCAGCTCCGGGACGGCCGGCTTAAACACTGAAGCTTTCTTT.

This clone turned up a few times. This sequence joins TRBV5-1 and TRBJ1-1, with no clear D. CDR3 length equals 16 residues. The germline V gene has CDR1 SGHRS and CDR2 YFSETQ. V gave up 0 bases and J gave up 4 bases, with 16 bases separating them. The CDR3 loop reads CASSLAVAAPGTEAFF. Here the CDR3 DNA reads TGCGCCAGCAGCTTGGCCGTAGCAGCGCCGGGCACTGAAGCTTTCTTT.

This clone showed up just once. The CDR3 here is CASSEALRRDNEQFF. As DNA, the CDR3 is TGTGCCAGCAGTGAAGCGCTTCGGCGGGACAATGAGCAGTTCTTC. The chain couples TRBV2 to TRBJ2-1; tentatively, D is TRBD2 (5 bases). V lost 0 bases to trimming and J lost 5 bases, with 11 bases between them. This CDR3 contains 15 residues. Looked up from germline, CDR1 is SNHLY and CDR2 is FYNNEI.

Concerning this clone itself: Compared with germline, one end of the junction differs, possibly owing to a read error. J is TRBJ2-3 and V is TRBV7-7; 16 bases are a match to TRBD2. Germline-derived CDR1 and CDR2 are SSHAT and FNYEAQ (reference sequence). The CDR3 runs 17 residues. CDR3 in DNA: TGTGCTAGCAGCTTAGGGACTAGCGGGGGGGCCATAGATACGCAGTATTTT. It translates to CASSLGTSGGAIDTQYF. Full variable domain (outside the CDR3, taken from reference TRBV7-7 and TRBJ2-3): GAGVSQSPRYKVTKRGQDVTLRCDPISSHATLYWYQQALGQGPEFLTYFNYEAQPDKSGLPSDRFSAERPEGSISTLTIQRTEQRDSAMYRCASSLGTSGGAIDTQYFGPGTRLTVL.

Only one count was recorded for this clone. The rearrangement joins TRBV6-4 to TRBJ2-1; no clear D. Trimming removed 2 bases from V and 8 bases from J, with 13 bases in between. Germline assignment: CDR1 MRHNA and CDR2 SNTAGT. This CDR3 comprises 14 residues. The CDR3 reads CASSDILDGDEQFF. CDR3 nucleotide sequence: TGTGCCAGCAGTGACATTTTGGATGGGGATGAGCAGTTCTTC.